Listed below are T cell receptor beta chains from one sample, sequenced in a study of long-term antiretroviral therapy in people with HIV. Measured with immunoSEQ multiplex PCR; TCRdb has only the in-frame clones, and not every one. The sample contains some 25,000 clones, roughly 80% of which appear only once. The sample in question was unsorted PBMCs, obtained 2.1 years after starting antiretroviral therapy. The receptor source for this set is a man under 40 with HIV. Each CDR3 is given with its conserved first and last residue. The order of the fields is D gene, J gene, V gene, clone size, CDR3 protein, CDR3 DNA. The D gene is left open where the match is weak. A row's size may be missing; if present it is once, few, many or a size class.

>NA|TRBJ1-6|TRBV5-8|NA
CASRLDSSYNSPLHF
TGTGCCAGCAGGTTGGACAGCTCCTATAATTCACCCCTCCACTTT
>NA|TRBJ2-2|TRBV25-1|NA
CASSDLNTGELFF
TGTGCCAGCAGTGACCTTAACACCGGGGAGCTGTTTTTT
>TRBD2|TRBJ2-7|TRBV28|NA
CASSLFNLRGSGGVYEQYF
TGTGCCAGCAGTTTATTCAACCTCAGGGGTAGCGGGGGGGTCTACGAGCAGTACTTC
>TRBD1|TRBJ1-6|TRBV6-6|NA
CASSAGGWNSPLHF
TGTGCCAGCAGTGCAGGGGGTTGGAATTCACCCCTCCACTTT
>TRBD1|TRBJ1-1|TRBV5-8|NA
CASSLLQGRTEAFF
TGTGCCAGCAGCTTGTTACAGGGGAGGACTGAAGCTTTCTTT
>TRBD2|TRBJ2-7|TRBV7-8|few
CASSPGLARGEQYF
TGTGCCAGCAGCCCGGGACTAGCAAGAGGGGAGCAGTACTTC
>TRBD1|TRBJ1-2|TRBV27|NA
CASSSLGQAHGYTF
TGTGCCAGCAGTTCCCTGGGACAGGCACATGGCTACACCTTC
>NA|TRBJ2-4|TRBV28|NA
CASSLGLAKNIQYF
TGTGCCAGCAGTTTAGGGCTAGCCAAAAACATTCAGTACTTC
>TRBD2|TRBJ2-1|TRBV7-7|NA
CASSPGLAGGRDEQFF
TGTGCTAGCAGCCCGGGACTAGCGGGAGGAAGGGATGAGCAGTTCTTC
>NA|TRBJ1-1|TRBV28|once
CASSLRGARRSNTEAFF
TGTGCCAGCAGTTTAAGGGGGGCCCGGAGGAGTAACACTGAAGCTTTCTTT
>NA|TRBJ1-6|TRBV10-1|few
CASNGGACNSPLHF
TGCGCCAGCAATGGGGGCGCGTGTAATTCACCCCTCCACTTT
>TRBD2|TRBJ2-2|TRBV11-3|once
CASSYGRTGELFF
TGTGCCAGCAGCTACGGGAGGACCGGGGAGCTGTTTTTT
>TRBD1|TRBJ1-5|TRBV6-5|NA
CASTGTANQPQHF
TGTGCCAGCACCGGGACAGCAAATCAGCCCCAGCATTTT
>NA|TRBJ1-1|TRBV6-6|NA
CASSYLRQEPEAFF
TGTGCCAGCAGTTATCTCCGGCAGGAACCGGAAGCTTTCTTT
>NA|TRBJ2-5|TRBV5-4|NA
CASSPGRGEETQYF
TGTGCCAGCAGCCCTGGCAGGGGCGAAGAGACCCAGTACTTC
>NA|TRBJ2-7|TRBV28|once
CASSSPGGHSYEQYF
TGTGCCAGCAGTTCTCCGGGGGGCCACTCCTACGAGCAGTACTTC
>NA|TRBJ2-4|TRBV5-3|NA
CARSLPSGAKNIQYF
TGTGCCAGAAGCCTTCCGTCGGGGGCCAAAAACATTCAGTACTTC
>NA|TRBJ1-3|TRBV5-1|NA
CASSTGSSGNTIYF
TGCGCCAGCAGCACAGGGAGCTCTGGAAACACCATATATTTT
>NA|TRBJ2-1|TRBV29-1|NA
CSVGIRTSGYEQFF
TGCAGCGTTGGTATTAGAACCTCTGGCTATGAGCAGTTCTTC
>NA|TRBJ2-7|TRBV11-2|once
CASSLAGIYEQYF
TGTGCCAGCAGCCTTGCAGGTATCTACGAGCAGTACTTC
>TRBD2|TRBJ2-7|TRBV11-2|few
CASSSNSGRSEQYF
TGTGCCAGCAGCTCTAATAGCGGGAGGAGCGAGCAGTACTTC
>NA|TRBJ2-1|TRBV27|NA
CASRRDINEQFF
TGTGCCAGCAGGCGGGACATCAATGAGCAGTTCTTC
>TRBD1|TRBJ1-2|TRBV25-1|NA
CASGQGDYGYTF
TGTGCCAGCGGACAGGGGGACTATGGCTACACCTTC
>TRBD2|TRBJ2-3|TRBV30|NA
CAWSSISGGARALDTQYF
TGTGCCTGGAGTTCAATCAGCGGGGGGGCCCGGGCTCTGGATACGCAGTATTTT
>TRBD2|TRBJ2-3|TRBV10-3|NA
CAISDQTGGRTDTQYF
TGTGCCATCAGTGATCAAACGGGAGGGCGCACAGATACGCAGTATTTT
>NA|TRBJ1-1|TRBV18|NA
CASSSAQGSHTEAFF
TGTGCCAGCTCAAGCGCCCAGGGGTCCCACACTGAAGCTTTCTTT
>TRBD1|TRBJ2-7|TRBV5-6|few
CASSPGTGVHEQYF
TGTGCCAGCAGCCCCGGGACAGGGGTCCACGAGCAGTACTTC
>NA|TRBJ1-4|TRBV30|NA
CAWNLGVTNEKLFF
TGTGCCTGGAACTTAGGGGTAACTAATGAAAAACTGTTTTTT
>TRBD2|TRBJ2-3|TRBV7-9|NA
CASSLLAGGTDTQYF
TGTGCCAGCAGCTTACTAGCGGGTGGCACGGATACGCAGTATTTT
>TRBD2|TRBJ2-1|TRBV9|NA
CASSSPTSGVYNEQFF
TGTGCCAGCAGCTCACCCACTAGCGGGGTCTACAATGAGCAGTTCTTC
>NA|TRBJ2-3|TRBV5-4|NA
CASNLGGGDTDTQYF
TGTGCCAGCAACTTAGGGGGAGGAGACACAGATACGCAGTATTTT
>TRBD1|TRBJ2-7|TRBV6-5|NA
CASSYLTWDSDYEQYF
TGTGCCAGCAGCTACCTGACCTGGGACAGCGATTACGAGCAGTACTTC
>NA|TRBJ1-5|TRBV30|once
CAWSVRADKQEPQHF
TGTGCCTGGAGTGTTAGGGCGGACAAGCAGGAGCCCCAGCATTTT
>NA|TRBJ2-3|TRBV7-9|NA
CASSVRGTPTDTQYF
TGTGCCAGCAGCGTCCGGGGGACCCCCACAGATACGCAGTATTTT
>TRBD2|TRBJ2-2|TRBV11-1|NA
CASSQPSGLATGELFF
TGTGCCAGCAGCCAACCGTCTGGACTAGCCACCGGGGAGCTGTTTTTT
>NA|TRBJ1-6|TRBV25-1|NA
CASSPLTGSKDSPLHF
TGTGCCAGCAGTCCCCTTACAGGGAGTAAAGATTCACCCCTCCACTTT
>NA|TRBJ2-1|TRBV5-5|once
CASSQGRSSYNEQFF
TGTGCCAGCAGCCAGGGGAGGAGCTCCTACAATGAGCAGTTCTTC
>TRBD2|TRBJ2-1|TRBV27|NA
CASASSGAYNEQFF
TGTGCCAGCGCTTCTAGCGGAGCCTACAATGAGCAGTTCTTC
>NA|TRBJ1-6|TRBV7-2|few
CASSLAQNSPLHF
TGTGCCAGCAGCTTAGCGCAGAATTCACCCCTCCACTTT
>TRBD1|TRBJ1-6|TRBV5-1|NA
CASSLETGGTVGSPLHF
TGCGCCAGCAGCTTGGAGACAGGGGGTACGGTTGGGTCACCCCTCCACTTT
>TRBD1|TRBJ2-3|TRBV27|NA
CASSSPDRAFTDTQYF
TGTGCCAGCAGCTCCCCGGACAGGGCTTTCACAGATACGCAGTATTTT
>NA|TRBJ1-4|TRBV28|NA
CASRDSGVEKLFF
TGTGCCAGCAGAGATAGTGGGGTTGAAAAACTGTTTTTT
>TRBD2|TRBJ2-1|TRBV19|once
CASSIRTSDYNEQFF
TGTGCCAGTAGTATCCGGACTAGTGACTACAATGAGCAGTTCTTC
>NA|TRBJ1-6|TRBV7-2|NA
CASSSNQASSPLHF
TGTGCCAGCAGTTCAAACCAAGCTAGTTCACCCCTCCACTTT
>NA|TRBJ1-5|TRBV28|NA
CASSFRGLGSNQPQHF
TGTGCCAGCAGTTTTCGAGGGCTGGGGAGCAATCAGCCCCAGCATTTT
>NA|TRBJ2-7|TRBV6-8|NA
CASSYPGRCYEQYF
TGTGCCAGCAGTTACCCGGGCAGGTGCTACGAGCAGTACTTC
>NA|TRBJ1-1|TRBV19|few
CASSIDPGTEAFF
TGTGCCAGTAGTATTGACCCTGGGACTGAAGCTTTCTTT
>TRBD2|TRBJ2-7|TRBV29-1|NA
CSVAAGLAYEQYF
TGCAGCGTTGCCGCGGGACTAGCCTACGAGCAGTACTTC
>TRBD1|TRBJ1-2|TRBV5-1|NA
CASSLGGLGAWPDRAVGGYTF
TGCGCCAGCAGCTTGGGGGGCCTTGGGGCCTGGCCGGACAGGGCAGTTGGAGGCTACACCTTC
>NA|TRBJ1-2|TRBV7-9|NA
CASSSPRRNQANYGYTF
TGTGCCAGCAGCTCCCCTAGGCGCAATCAAGCTAACTATGGCTACACCTTC
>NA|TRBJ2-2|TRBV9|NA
CASSRPAKTGDTGELFF
TGTGCCAGCAGCCGGCCGGCGAAAACCGGGGACACCGGGGAGCTGTTTTTT
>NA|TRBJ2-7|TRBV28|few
CASSKFYEQYF
TGTGCCAGCAGCAAGTTCTACGAGCAGTACTTC
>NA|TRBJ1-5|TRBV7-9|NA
CASSLSAGWSNQPQHF
TGTGCCAGCAGCTTATCGGCAGGGTGGAGCAATCAGCCCCAGCATTTT
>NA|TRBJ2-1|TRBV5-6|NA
CASSLDGSREQFF
TGTGCCAGCAGCTTGGATGGCTCCCGTGAGCAGTTCTTC
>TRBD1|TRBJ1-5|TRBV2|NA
CASSGGGLSQPQHF
TGTGCCAGCAGTGGAGGGGGCCTGAGTCAGCCCCAGCATTTT